This TCR beta chain was sequenced during a study of Ad26.COV2.S vaccination and SARS-CoV-2 variants. At the level of the study: Participants got Ad26.COV2.S intramuscularly, once or twice 56 days apart.

The treatment here: around 19 received Ad26.COV2.S at low or high dose, single or two shots; several received placebo; per-sample allocation not given. Sample collection was performed on day 63 after the first vaccine or placebo injection. An Ad26 vector expressing Wuhan-strain SARS-CoV-2 spike constituted the vaccine. Sequencing was performed with immunoSEQ multiplex PCR; in TCRdb, only in-frame clones are kept and a portion is missing. This repertoire shows some 400,000 clones, approximately 90% found once; its top ten account for around 1.9%. Details on this clone: Its antigen is unknown.

Study observations and caveats: Higher spike-specific TCR breadth was found in vaccine recipients than in placebo recipients.

Between the trimmed V and J ends, which lost 4 bases and 4 bases, there was a span of 8 bases. Germline CDR1 is SQVTM and CDR2 is ANQGSEA. The CDR3 consists of 13 residues. This chain uses TRBV29-1 with TRBJ2-6; D unclear. The sequence came from a person between 18 and 65 years old who received the Ad26.COV2.S COVID-19 vaccine or a placebo. The sample consisted of peripheral blood, taken in a trial of Ad26.COV2.S vaccine versus placebo. The CDR3 region has the DNA TGCAGCGTTGGACGGACCGGGGCCAACGTCCTGACTTTC. The encoded protein is CSVGRTGANVLTF.